A selection of T cell receptor beta chains follows, all from one sample in a study of T cells in narcolepsy. Sequenced by immunoSEQ multiplex PCR; TCRdb stores in-frame clones only, minus some. The sample has 25,000 to 35,000 clones; roughly four fifths are singletons. The material sequenced was memory (CD45RA-) CD4+ T cells from blood. The receptors were gathered from a human donor in good health. The CDR3 runs from the conserved cysteine through the conserved F or W. D genes are given only for firm matches. Size tells how often a clone was seen (once, few, many) or the class of an expanded clone, and some rows leave it out.

. | TRBJ1-1 | TRBV7-2 | few | CASSLGGARSTEAFF | TGTGCCAGCAGCTTAGGGGGCGCGAGAAGCACTGAAGCTTTCTTT
TRBD1 | TRBJ2-1 | TRBV7-9 | . | CASSQGTGSYNEQFF | TGTGCCAGCAGCCAGGGGACAGGCTCCTACAATGAGCAGTTCTTC
. | TRBJ2-7 | TRBV7-2 | . | CASSLVVAGRQQYF | TGTGCCAGCAGCTTAGTCGTGGCAGGCCGCCAGCAGTACTTC
. | TRBJ1-5 | TRBV6-1 | . | CASSEARGFGQPQHF | TGTGCCAGCAGTGAAGCGCGGGGGTTTGGGCAGCCCCAGCATTTT
TRBD1 | TRBJ1-2 | TRBV7-9 | . | CASSTGGQGYGYTF | TGTGCCAGCAGCACAGGGGGACAGGGCTATGGCTACACCTTC
. | TRBJ2-5 | TRBV12-5 | . | CASGPGAQYF | TGTGCTAGTGGCCCGGGGGCCCAGTACTTC
. | TRBJ1-2 | TRBV5-6 | medium-sized | CASSSGLAGYTF | TGTGCCAGCAGCTCGGGACTGGCTGGCTACACCTTC
. | TRBJ1-3 | TRBV7-2 | . | CASSLEARGNTIYF | TGTGCCAGCAGCTTAGAGGCGAGGGGAAACACCATATATTTT
. | TRBJ1-2 | TRBV13 | . | CASSHFSGGANGYTF | TGTGCCAGCAGCCACTTTTCCGGGGGCGCGAACGGCTACACCTTC
. | TRBJ1-6 | TRBV30 | . | CAWSVRPDPNSPLHF | TGTGCCTGGAGTGTACGGCCGGACCCTAATTCACCCCTCCACTTT
TRBD1 | TRBJ1-1 | TRBV28 | once | CASSPQSTGGFQAFF | TGTGCCAGCAGTCCACAATCTACAGGGGGCTTTCAAGCTTTCTTT